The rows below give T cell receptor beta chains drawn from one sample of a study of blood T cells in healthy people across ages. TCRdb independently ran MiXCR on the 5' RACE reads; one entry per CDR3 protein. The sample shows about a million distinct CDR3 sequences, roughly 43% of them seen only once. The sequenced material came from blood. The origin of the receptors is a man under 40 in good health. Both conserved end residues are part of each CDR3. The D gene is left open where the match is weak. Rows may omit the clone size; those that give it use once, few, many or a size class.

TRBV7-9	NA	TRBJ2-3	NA	CASSPSRTVVPDTQYF	TGTGCCAGCAGCCCATCCAGGACAGTAGTGCCTGATACGCAGTATTTT
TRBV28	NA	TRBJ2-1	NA	CASSLISGSSYNEQFF	TGTGCCAGCAGTTTAATTTCGGGGAGCTCCTACAATGAGCAGTTCTTC
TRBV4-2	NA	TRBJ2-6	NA	CASSQVPSGANVLTF	TGTGCCAGCAGCCAAGTCCCCTCTGGGGCCAACGTCCTGACTTTC
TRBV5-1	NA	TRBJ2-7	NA	CASSKVEGATYEQYF	TGCGCCAGCAGCAAAGTGGAGGGGGCCACCTACGAGCAGTACTTC
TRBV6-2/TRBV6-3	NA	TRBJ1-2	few	CASGFQPYGYTF	TGTGCCAGCGGTTTCCAACCCTATGGCTACACCTTC
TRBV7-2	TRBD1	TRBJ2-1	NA	CASSPFPDRGSYNEQFF	TGTGCCAGCAGCCCTTTCCCAGACAGGGGCTCCTACAATGAGCAGTTCTTC
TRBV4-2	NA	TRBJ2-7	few	CASSQEWGRDEQYF	TGTGCCAGCAGCCAAGAATGGGGCAGGGACGAGCAGTACTTC
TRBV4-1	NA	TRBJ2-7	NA	CASSPGKRAPSYEQYF	TGCGCCAGCAGCCCCGGGAAGCGGGCCCCATCCTACGAGCAGTACTTC
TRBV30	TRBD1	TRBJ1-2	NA	CALTGGAATYGYTF	TGTGCCTTAACAGGGGGCGCAGCTACCTATGGCTACACCTTC
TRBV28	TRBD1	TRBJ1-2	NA	CASSPTGGSGYGYTF	TGTGCCAGCAGTCCCACAGGGGGCAGCGGCTATGGCTACACCTTC
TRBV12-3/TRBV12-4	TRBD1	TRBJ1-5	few	CASSTFGQGASNQPQHF	TGTGCCAGCAGCACTTTCGGACAGGGGGCGAGCAATCAGCCCCAGCATTTT
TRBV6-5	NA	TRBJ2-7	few	CASSYSLNGEQYF	TGTGCCAGCAGTTACTCGCTGAATGGGGAGCAGTACTTC
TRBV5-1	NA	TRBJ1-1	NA	CASSLGWERNTEAFF	TGCGCCAGCAGCTTGGGTTGGGAGAGGAACACTGAAGCTTTCTTT
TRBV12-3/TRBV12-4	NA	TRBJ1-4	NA	CASSLGYFTNEKLFF	TGTGCCAGCAGTTTAGGGTATTTCACTAATGAAAAACTGTTTTTT
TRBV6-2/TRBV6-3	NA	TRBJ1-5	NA	CASSYSGRSTPQHF	TGTGCCAGCAGTTACTCAGGGCGGTCAACGCCCCAGCATTTT
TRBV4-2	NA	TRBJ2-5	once	CASSPRLNQETQYF	TGTGCCAGCAGCCCCCGACTAAACCAAGAGACCCAGTACTTC
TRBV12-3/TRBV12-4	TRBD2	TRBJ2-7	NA	CASSLALAGGPDEQYF	TGTGCCAGCAGTTTAGCGCTAGCGGGAGGGCCGGATGAGCAGTACTTC
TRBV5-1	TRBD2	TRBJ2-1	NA	CASNFGVAGGKETQFF	TGCGCCAGCAACTTTGGAGTAGCGGGGGGTAAAGAGACCCAGTTCTTC
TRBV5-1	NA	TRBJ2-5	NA	CASSLAAGTQETQYF	TGCGCCAGCAGCTTGGCCGCAGGGACCCAAGAGACCCAGTACTTC
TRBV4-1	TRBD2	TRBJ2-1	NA	CASSQGLAGGWNEQFF	TGCGCCAGCAGCCAAGGACTAGCGGGGGGGTGGAATGAGCAGTTCTTC
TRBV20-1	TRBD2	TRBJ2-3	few	CSASIQRGGYDTQYF	TGCAGTGCTAGCATCCAGCGGGGGGGCTACGATACGCAGTATTTT
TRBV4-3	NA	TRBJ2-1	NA	CASSQDGNRMNEQFF	TGCGCCAGCAGCCAAGATGGGAACAGGATGAATGAGCAGTTCTTC
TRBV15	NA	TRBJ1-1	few	CATSRLHGGDTEAFF	TGTGCCACCAGCAGACTCCACGGGGGAGACACTGAAGCTTTCTTT
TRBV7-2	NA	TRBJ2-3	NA	CASRARTYTDTQYF	TGTGCCAGCAGGGCCAGGACTTACACAGATACGCAGTATTTT
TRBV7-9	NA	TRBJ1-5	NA	CASSFDRINQPQHF	TGTGCCAGCAGCTTTGACAGGATCAATCAGCCCCAGCATTTT
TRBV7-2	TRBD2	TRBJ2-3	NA	CASSGRTSGFTDTQYF	TGTGCCAGCAGCGGTCGGACTAGCGGATTCACAGATACGCAGTATTTT
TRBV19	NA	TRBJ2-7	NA	CASSIPGHHEDEQYF	TGTGCCAGTAGTATCCCGGGACACCATGAGGACGAGCAGTACTTC
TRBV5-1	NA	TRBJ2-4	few	CASSLGFDMGQKGNIQYF	TGCGCCAGCAGCTTGGGCTTCGACATGGGCCAGAAGGGAAACATTCAGTACTTC
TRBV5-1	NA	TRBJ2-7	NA	CASSPGAPSYEQYF	TGCGCCAGCAGCCCGGGGGCACCGTCCTACGAGCAGTACTTC
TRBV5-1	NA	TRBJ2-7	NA	CASSLSLAHDEQYF	TGCGCCAGCAGCTTGAGTCTAGCGCACGACGAGCAGTACTTC
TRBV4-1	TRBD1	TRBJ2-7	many	CASSQDAGTGGHYEQYF	TGCGCCAGCAGCCAAGATGCCGGGACAGGGGGGCATTACGAGCAGTACTTC
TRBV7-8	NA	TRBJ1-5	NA	CASSPAGSAQPQHF	TGTGCCAGCAGCCCCGCGGGGTCGGCTCAGCCCCAGCATTTT
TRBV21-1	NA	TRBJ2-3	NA	CTSSKKMVGRVCRDTQYF	TGTACCAGCAGCAAAAAAATGGTAGGACGGGTCTGCAGAGATACGCAGTATTTT
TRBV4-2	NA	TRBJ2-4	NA	CASSPRGEGVKNIQYF	TGTGCCAGCAGTCCTCGGGGTGAGGGGGTCAAAAACATTCAGTACTTC
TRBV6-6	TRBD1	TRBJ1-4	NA	CASIDRALPEKLFF	TGTGCCAGCATCGACAGGGCCCTACCTGAAAAACTGTTTTTT
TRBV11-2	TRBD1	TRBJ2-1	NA	CASSLLTGGYNEQFF	TGTGCCAGCAGCCTCCTGACAGGGGGCTACAATGAGCAGTTCTTC
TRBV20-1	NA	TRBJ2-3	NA	CSARVPTVLAADTQYF	TGCAGTGCTAGAGTTCCAACGGTACTAGCAGCCGATACGCAGTATTTT
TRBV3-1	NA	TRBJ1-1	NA	CASSQPPSEAFF	TGTGCCAGCAGCCAGCCCCCAAGTGAAGCTTTCTTT
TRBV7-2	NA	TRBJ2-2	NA	CASRGSHTGELFF	TGTGCCAGCAGAGGATCCCACACCGGGGAGCTGTTTTTT
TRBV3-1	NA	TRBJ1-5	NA	CASSHHLGGGSECDQPQHF	TGTGCCAGCAGCCATCATCTTGGGGGAGGGAGCGAGTGCGATCAGCCCCAGCATTTT
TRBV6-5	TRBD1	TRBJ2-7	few	CASSYTPRTGGSYEQYF	TGTGCCAGCAGTTACACCCCACGGACAGGGGGGAGCTACGAGCAGTACTTC
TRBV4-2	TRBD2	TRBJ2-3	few	CASSRTLAGTDTQYF	TGTGCCAGCAGCCGAACTCTAGCGGGCACAGATACGCAGTATTTT
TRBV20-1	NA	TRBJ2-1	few	CSAVRRGWGAYNEQFF	TGCAGTGCGGTTCGAAGGGGGTGGGGGGCGTACAATGAGCAGTTCTTC
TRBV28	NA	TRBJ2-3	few	CASLRGDFTDTQYF	TGTGCCAGCCTGAGGGGCGACTTCACAGATACGCAGTATTTT
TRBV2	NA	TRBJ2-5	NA	CASKPPGSETQYF	TGTGCCAGCAAGCCTCCCGGGAGTGAGACCCAGTACTTC
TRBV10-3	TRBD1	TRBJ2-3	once	CATEQTGQGADTQYF	TGTGCCACCGAACAAACGGGACAGGGGGCAGATACGCAGTATTTT
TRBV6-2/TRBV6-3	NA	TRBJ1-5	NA	CASSVPTGQPQHF	TGTGCCAGCAGTGTCCCTACAGGTCAGCCCCAGCATTTT
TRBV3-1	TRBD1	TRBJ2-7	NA	CASSQDQGAPTEQYF	TGTGCCAGCAGCCAAGATCAGGGGGCCCCTACCGAGCAGTACTTC
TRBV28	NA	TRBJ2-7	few	CASVRAGSSYEQYF	TGTGCCAGCGTAAGGGCGGGGTCTTCCTACGAGCAGTACTTC
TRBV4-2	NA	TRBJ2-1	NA	CASSQEYQTYNEQFF	TGTGCCAGCAGCCAAGAGTACCAAACTTACAATGAGCAGTTCTTC
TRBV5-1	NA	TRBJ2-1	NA	CASSLDWIRAMGQFF	TGCGCCAGCAGCTTGGACTGGATCCGGGCAATGGGGCAGTTCTTC
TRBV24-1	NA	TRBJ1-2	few	CATSDFEGLVSGYTF	TGTGCCACCAGTGATTTCGAGGGCCTGGTCTCGGGCTACACCTTC
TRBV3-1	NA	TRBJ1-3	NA	CASSQRSGNTIYF	TGTGCCAGCAGCCAGAGGTCTGGAAACACCATATATTTT
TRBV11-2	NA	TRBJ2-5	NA	CASSLGARLGQETQYF	TGTGCCAGCAGCTTAGGGGCTCGGCTGGGGCAAGAGACCCAGTACTTC
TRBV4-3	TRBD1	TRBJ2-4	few	CASSQEGQGVAKNIQYF	TGCGCCAGCAGCCAAGAGGGACAGGGGGTAGCCAAAAACATTCAGTACTTC
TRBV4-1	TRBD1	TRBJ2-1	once	CASSHKGGQNEQFF	TGCGCCAGCAGCCACAAAGGGGGACAGAATGAGCAGTTCTTC
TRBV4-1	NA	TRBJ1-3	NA	CASSSSNENTIYF	TGCGCCAGCAGTTCGAGTAATGAAAACACCATATATTTT
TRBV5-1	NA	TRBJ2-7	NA	CASSLGQDYDEQYF	TGCGCCAGCAGCTTGGGACAGGACTACGACGAGCAGTACTTC
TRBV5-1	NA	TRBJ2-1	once	CASSLEGRASGNEQFF	TGCGCCAGCAGCTTGGAGGGCAGAGCCTCGGGGAATGAGCAGTTCTTC